The source of this T cell receptor (beta chain) is a study of shared clonotypes between healthy human individuals. Within Nashville, Tennessee resided all donors, each a Caucasian adult. Assay used: immunoSEQ multiplex PCR; TCRdb lists only in-frame clones, some missing. The table records approximately 1.5 million clones, approximately 98.5% of them present only once. Worth noting for this clone: Its cognate antigen is unknown.

Findings of the study overall: Although depth was large, rarefaction showed that sequencing of the sorted subsets was incomplete.

The sample comprised naive CD4+ T cells sorted from blood. Subset: CD45RA+ positively selected. The receptor was isolated from a man aged 25 to 40 in good health.

CDR3 in amino acids: CASSISGVSYEQYF. The CDR3 region has the DNA TGTGCCAGTAGTATTTCAGGGGTCTCCTACGAGCAGTACTTC. The J gene is TRBJ2-7, the V gene TRBV19, with D possibly being TRBD1 (6 bases). Trimming took 3 bases from V and 0 from J, leaving 9 bases between them. Germline loops: CDR1 LNHDA, CDR2 SQIVND (reference sequence). The CDR3 is 14 residues long.